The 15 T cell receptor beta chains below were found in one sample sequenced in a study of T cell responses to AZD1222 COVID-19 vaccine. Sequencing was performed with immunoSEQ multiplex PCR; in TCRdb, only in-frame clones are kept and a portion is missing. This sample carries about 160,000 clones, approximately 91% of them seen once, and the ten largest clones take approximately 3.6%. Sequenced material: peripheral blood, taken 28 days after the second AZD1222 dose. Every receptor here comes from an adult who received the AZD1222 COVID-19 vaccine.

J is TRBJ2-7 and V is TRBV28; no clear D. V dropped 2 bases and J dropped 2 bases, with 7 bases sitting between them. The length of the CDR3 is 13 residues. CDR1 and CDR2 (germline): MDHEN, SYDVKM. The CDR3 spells CASSLVSPYEQYF. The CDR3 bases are TGTGCCAGCAGTTTAGTTTCGCCCTACGAGCAGTACTTC.

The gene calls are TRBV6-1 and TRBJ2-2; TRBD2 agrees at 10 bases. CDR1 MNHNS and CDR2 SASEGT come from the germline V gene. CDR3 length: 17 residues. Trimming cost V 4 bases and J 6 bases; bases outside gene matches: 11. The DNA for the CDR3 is TGTGCCAGCAGTGCCCTCACACTAGCGGGGACCCCCGGGGAGCTGTTTTTT. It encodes CASSALTLAGTPGELFF.

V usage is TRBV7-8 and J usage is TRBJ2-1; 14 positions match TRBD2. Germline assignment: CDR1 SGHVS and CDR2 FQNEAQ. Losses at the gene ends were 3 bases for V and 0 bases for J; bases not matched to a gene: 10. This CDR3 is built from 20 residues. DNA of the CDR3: TGTGCCAGCAGCTTCCCCCGGACTAGCGGGGGGAGGAGCTCCTACAATGAGCAGTTCTTC. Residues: CASSFPRTSGGRSSYNEQFF.

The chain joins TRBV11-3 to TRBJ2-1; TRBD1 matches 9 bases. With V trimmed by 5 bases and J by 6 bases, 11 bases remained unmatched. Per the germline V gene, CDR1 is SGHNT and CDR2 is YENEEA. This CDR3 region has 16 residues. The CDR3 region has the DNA TGTGCCAGCAGCCCTCTCTCCGGGACAGGGAGCAATGAGCAGTTCTTC. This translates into CASSPLSGTGSNEQFF. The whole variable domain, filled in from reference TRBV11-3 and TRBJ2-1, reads EAGVVQSPRYKIIEKKQPVAFWCNPISGHNTLYWYLQNLGQGPELLIRYENEEAVDDSQLPKDRFSAERLKGVDSTLKIQPAELGDSAVYLCASSPLSGTGSNEQFFGPGTRLTVL.

The CDR3 DNA reads as TGCAGTGCTGGTGGCAAGGGCTACGAGCAGTACTTC. Amino acids: CSAGGKGYEQYF. V and J are TRBV20-1 and TRBJ2-7; no clear D. Looked up from germline, CDR1 is DFQATT and CDR2 is SNEGSKA (reference sequence). The germline V and J ends were trimmed by 5 bases and 3 bases, with 11 bases remaining between them. The CDR3 has 12 residues.

As DNA, the CDR3 is TGTGCCAGCAGACCGGGACAGGGATTATATGGCTACACCTTC. Amino acid sequence: CASRPGQGLYGYTF. The J gene is TRBJ1-2, the V gene TRBV6-6, with TRBD1 matching 9 bases. The length of the CDR3 is 14 residues. With V trimmed by 6 bases and J by 5 bases, 7 bases remained unmatched. Germline values: CDR1 MNHNY, CDR2 SVGAGI (reference sequence).

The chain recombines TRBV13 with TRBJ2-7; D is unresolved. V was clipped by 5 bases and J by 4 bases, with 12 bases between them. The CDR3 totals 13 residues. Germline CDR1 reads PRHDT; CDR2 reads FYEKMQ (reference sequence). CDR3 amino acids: CASSDMFGYEQYF. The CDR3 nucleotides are TGTGCCAGCAGCGATATGTTCGGTTACGAGCAGTACTTC.

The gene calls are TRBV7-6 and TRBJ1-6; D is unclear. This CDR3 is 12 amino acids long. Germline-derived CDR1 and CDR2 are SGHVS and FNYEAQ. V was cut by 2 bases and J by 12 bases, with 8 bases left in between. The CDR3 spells CASSLLKGPLHF. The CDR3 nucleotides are TGTGCCAGCAGCTTATTGAAGGGACCCCTCCACTTT.

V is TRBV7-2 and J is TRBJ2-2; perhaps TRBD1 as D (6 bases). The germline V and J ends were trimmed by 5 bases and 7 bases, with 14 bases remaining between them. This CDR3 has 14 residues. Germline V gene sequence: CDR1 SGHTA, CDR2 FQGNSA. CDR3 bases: TGTGCCAGCAGCCCCCAGGGGTACGGCGGGGAGCTGTTTTTT. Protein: CASSPQGYGGELFF.

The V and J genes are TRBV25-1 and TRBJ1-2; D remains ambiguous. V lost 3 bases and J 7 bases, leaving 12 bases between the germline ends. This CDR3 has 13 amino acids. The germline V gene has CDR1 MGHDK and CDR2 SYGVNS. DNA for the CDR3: TGTGCCAGCAGTGACGATTACGGAGGTGGCTACACCTTC. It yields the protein CASSDDYGGGYTF.

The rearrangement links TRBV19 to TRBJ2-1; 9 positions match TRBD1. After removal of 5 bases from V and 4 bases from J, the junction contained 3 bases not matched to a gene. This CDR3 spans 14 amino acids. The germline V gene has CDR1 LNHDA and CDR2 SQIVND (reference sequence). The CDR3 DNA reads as TGTGCCAGTAGTGTGACAGGGGGGTACAATGAGCAGTTCTTC. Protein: CASSVTGGYNEQFF.

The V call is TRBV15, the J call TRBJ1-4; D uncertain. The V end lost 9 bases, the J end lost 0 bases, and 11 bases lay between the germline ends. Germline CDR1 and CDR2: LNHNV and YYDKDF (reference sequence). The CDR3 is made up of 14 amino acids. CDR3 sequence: CATRTYATNEKLFF. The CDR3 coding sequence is TGTGCCACAAGGACGTATGCAACTAATGAAAAACTGTTTTTT.

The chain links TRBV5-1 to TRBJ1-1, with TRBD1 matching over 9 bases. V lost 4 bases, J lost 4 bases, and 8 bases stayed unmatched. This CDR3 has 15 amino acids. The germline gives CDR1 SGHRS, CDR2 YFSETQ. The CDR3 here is CASSVYRGRGTEAFF. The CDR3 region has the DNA TGCGCCAGCAGCGTATACAGGGGGCGCGGCACTGAAGCTTTCTTT.

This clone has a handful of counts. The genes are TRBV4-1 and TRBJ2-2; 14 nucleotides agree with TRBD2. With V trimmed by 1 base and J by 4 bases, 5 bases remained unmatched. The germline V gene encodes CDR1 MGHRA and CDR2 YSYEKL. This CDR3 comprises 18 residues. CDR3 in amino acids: CASSQGGLAGAFTGELFF. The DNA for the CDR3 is TGCGCCAGCAGCCAAGGGGGACTAGCGGGAGCGTTCACCGGGGAGCTGTTTTTT.

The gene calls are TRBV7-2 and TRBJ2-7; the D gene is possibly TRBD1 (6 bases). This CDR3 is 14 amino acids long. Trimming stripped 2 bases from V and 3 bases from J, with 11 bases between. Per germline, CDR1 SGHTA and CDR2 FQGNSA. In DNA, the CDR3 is TGTGCCAGCAGCTTAAGGGACACATTCTACGAGCAGTACTTC. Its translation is CASSLRDTFYEQYF. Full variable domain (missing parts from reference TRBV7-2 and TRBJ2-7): GAGVSQSPSNKVTEKGKDVELRCDPISGHTALYWYRQSLGQGLEFLIYFQGNSAPDKSGLPSDRFSAERTGGSVSTLTIQRTQQEDSAVYLCASSLRDTFYEQYFGPGTRLTVT.